Below are 24 T cell receptor beta chains sequenced from a single sample in a study of monozygotic twins with inflammatory bowel disease. TCRdb re-called the 5' RACE reads; every CDR3 protein appears as one record, without DNA. The clone table shows approximately 340,000 distinct CDR3 sequences, with the ten largest holding 2% to 2.5%. Material for sequencing was blood. The source of these receptors is a human donor with ulcerative colitis or Crohn's disease, or a healthy co-twin of an affected twin (not recorded which).

The V and J genes are TRBV20-1 and TRBJ2-5; no DNA is available, so the TRBD2 call from TCRdb remains unchecked. CDR3 length equals 13 residues. Looked up from germline, CDR1 is DFQATT and CDR2 is SNEGSKA (reference sequence). CDR3 amino acids: CSAPFRGWETQYF.

This chain connects TRBV28 to TRBJ2-7; TCRdb calls TRBD1, which cannot be checked without DNA. The CDR3 spans 14 residues. Germline V CDR1 and CDR2: MDHEN, SYDVKM. The CDR3: CASNGGAGGGEQYF.

The CDR3 protein is CSVAWGRTSGVGELFF. V gene TRBV29-1 combines with J gene TRBJ2-2; TCRdb's D gene call, TRBD2, goes unchecked for lack of DNA. Germline CDR1 is SQVTM and CDR2 is ANQGSEA. CDR3 length: 16 amino acids.

The chain joins TRBV20-1 to TRBJ1-2. Germline-derived CDR1 and CDR2 are DFQATT and SNEGSKA (reference sequence). This CDR3 comprises 14 residues. This CDR3 is CSAETGSIPYGYTF.

This chain connects TRBV12-3 or TRBV12-4 to TRBJ1-1; TCRdb reports TRBD1, a call that lacks DNA to check it against. This CDR3 contains 15 residues. This chain's CDR3 is CASSLAGGAGTEAFF.

The V and J genes are TRBV3-1 and TRBJ2-3. The germline V gene has CDR1 LGHDT and CDR2 YNNKEL (reference sequence). This CDR3 has 14 amino acids. The CDR3 protein is CASSQLGLADTQYF.

The V and J genes are TRBV20-1 and TRBJ1-5; the TRBD1 assignment by TCRdb is unverifiable without DNA. This CDR3 region has 16 residues. The germline V gene encodes CDR1 DFQATT and CDR2 SNEGSKA (reference sequence). The CDR3 sequence is CSAGGTGSFSNQPQHF.

V is TRBV6-1 and J is TRBJ2-3; TCRdb selects TRBD2, and the lack of DNA leaves this call unchecked. The CDR3 has 16 residues. Per the germline V gene, CDR1 is MNHNS and CDR2 is SASEGT. CDR3: CASSESRGSGADTQYF.

The genes are TRBV28 and TRBJ2-1; the TCRdb D gene call, TRBD2, has no DNA to confirm it. The CDR3 has 14 residues. Germline V lookup: CDR1 MDHEN, CDR2 SYDVKM. The CDR3 region is CAITVAGSYNEQFF.

The CDR3 region is CSVVVVMDQETQYF. V usage is TRBV29-1 and J usage is TRBJ2-5. The CDR3 has 14 residues. Germline CDR1 and CDR2: SQVTM and ANQGSEA.

The rearrangement joins TRBV14 to TRBJ1-1; TCRdb outputs TRBD1, but without DNA this stays unchecked. The CDR3 extends over 16 amino acids. The V gene's germline CDR1 is SGHDN and CDR2 FVKESK. The CDR3 is CASSQRSLRANTEAFF. The full variable domain, with the rest looked up from reference TRBV14 and TRBJ1-1, is EAGVTQFPSHSVIEKGQTVTLRCDPISGHDNLYWYRRVMGKEIKFLLHFVKESKQDESGMPNNRFLAERTGGTYSTLKVQPAELEDSGVYFCASSQRSLRANTEAFFGQGTRLTVV.

The chain is built from TRBV24-1 and TRBJ2-1; the TRBD1 assignment by TCRdb is unverifiable without DNA. The CDR3 length is 13 residues. Germline V gene data show CDR1 as KGHDR and CDR2 as SFDVKD. The CDR3 loop reads CATSDRGRTQGFF.

V is TRBV5-1 and J is TRBJ2-1; there is no DNA to check the TCRdb D call of TRBD1. The CDR3 totals 15 residues. Germline V gene data show CDR1 as SGHRS and CDR2 as YFSETQ. CDR3 sequence: CASSPDSGAYNEQFF.

The chain uses TRBV20-1 and TRBJ2-3; absent DNA, TCRdb's TRBD1 call cannot be checked. The germline V gene encodes CDR1 DFQATT and CDR2 SNEGSKA (reference sequence). The CDR3 length is 16 residues. The CDR3 region is CSATTGPWGRTDTQYF.

The chain combines TRBV5-1 with TRBJ1-2; TCRdb's assignment of TRBD1 cannot be checked, as there is no DNA. Germline CDR1 and CDR2: SGHRS and YFSETQ. The CDR3 runs to 16 residues. CDR3 loop: CASSLDGQGGNYGYTF.

The chain combines TRBV5-1 with TRBJ2-7; the TCRdb D gene call, TRBD2, has no DNA to confirm it. The germline CDR1 and CDR2 sequences are SGHRS and YFSETQ. There are 13 residues in the CDR3. CDR3 in amino acids: CASSPGLRYEQYF.

The V call is TRBV5-1, the J call TRBJ1-2; the TRBD1 assignment by TCRdb is unverifiable without DNA. The length of the CDR3 is 14 residues. Germline loops: CDR1 SGHRS, CDR2 YFSETQ. This chain's CDR3 is CASNNRGLDYGYTF.

The rearrangement uses TRBV25-1 and TRBJ2-3; the TCRdb D gene call, TRBD1, has no DNA to confirm it. The CDR3 contains 15 residues. Germline CDR1 and CDR2: MGHDK and SYGVNS. CDR3 in amino acids: CASSAGQDITDTQYF.

V and J are TRBV6-5 and TRBJ2-7; TCRdb lists TRBD2, though no DNA is available to test this call. The CDR3 sequence is 17 residues long. Germline V CDR1 and CDR2: MNHEY, SVGAGI. The CDR3 protein is CASSYHNYSGRLYEQYF.

The genes are TRBV20-1 and TRBJ1-2. The CDR3 extends over 12 amino acids. Germline lookup yields CDR1 DFQATT and CDR2 SNEGSKA (reference sequence). CDR3 amino acids: CSASGVTYGYTF.

V and J are TRBV5-1 and TRBJ2-1; checking the TCRdb D call of TRBD2 is not possible without DNA. This CDR3 is 12 amino acids long. The V gene's germline CDR1 is SGHRS and CDR2 YFSETQ. Here the CDR3 reads CASSYEGDEQFF.

The chain joins TRBV5-5 to TRBJ2-7; TCRdb calls TRBD1, which cannot be checked without DNA. The CDR3 has 16 residues. Germline V CDR1 and CDR2: SGHKS, YYEKEE (reference sequence). The CDR3 loop is CASNKPQGAHSYEQYF.

V usage is TRBV20-1 and J usage is TRBJ1-4. Germline V gene data show CDR1 as DFQATT and CDR2 as SNEGSKA (reference sequence). The length of the CDR3 is 14 residues. The CDR3 reads CSARGFVTNEKLFF.

The CDR3 reads CASSHRIGEGGYTF. The genes are TRBV4-3 and TRBJ1-2. The germline V gene has CDR1 LGHNA and CDR2 YSLEER. The CDR3 is made up of 14 amino acids.